This is a list of T cell receptor beta chains from one sample in a study of cytomegalovirus exposure and HLA in healthy donors. Some clones are missing from TCRdb's copy, which holds only in-frame ones; the method was immunoSEQ multiplex PCR. The sample holds approximately 200,000 clones, more than 60% seen once. The sample consisted of PBMCs. The receptors come from a girl aged 2-10 years in good health and CMV-seronegative. The CDR3 runs from the conserved cysteine through the conserved F or W.

v_gene	j_gene	CDR3aa
TRBV10-3	TRBJ1-1	CAIRSRNTEAFF
TRBV7-8	TRBJ1-1	CASLDRDTGSTEAFF
TRBV4-2	TRBJ1-1	CASRPDATGAEEAFF
TRBV9	TRBJ2-3	CASSVETGFPDTQYF
TRBV5-4	TRBJ2-1	CASSLGANEQFF
TRBV7-3	TRBJ2-1	CASSQASVGEQFF
TRBV11-2	TRBJ1-5	CASSLGPGNQPQHF
TRBV5-4	TRBJ2-3	CASSPALAGVGTDTQYF
TRBV7-9	TRBJ1-4	CASSLAPRQVNEKLFF
TRBV5-1	TRBJ2-3	CASRGGQITQYF
TRBV5-4	TRBJ1-6	CASSLEGLSNSPLHF
TRBV19	TRBJ1-4	CASSIWGVQDEKLFF
TRBV7-9	TRBJ2-6	CASSLLGVAGDF
TRBV6-4	TRBJ2-3	CARPPGTRSTDTQYF
TRBV11-2	TRBJ1-2	CASSPEATGSYGYTF
TRBV18	TRBJ1-1	CASSPEQGITEAFF
TRBV4-1	TRBJ1-2	CASSQAQGYNYGYTF
TRBV6-5	TRBJ2-7	CASSSAREAPNYEQYF
TRBV19	TRBJ1-1	CASSPERTGLTEAFF
TRBV30	TRBJ2-7	CARSVQGAEQYF
TRBV7-9	TRBJ2-3	CASSLALRGQDTQYF
TRBV2	TRBJ1-4	CASRAIGQGADLNEKLFF
TRBV10-3	TRBJ2-1	CAISEFRDNEQFF
TRBV9	TRBJ2-5	CASSVDHSGGRETQYF
TRBV5-4	TRBJ2-5	CASSQGGTPGETQYF
TRBV2	TRBJ1-5	CASSAGTGIHQPQHF
TRBV7-8	TRBJ1-3	CASSLLAGSSGNTIYF
TRBV19	TRBJ1-3	CASSMGDRGSGNTIYF
TRBV9	TRBJ2-7	CASSVVPGSSEQYF
TRBV5-1	TRBJ1-4	CASSLGQGAQQEKLFF
TRBV2	TRBJ1-1	CASSFRQGGKNTEAFF
TRBV6-4	TRBJ2-3	CASSDAKQGYTQYF
TRBV7-2	TRBJ2-5	CASSGTGRETQYF
TRBV7-9	TRBJ1-2	CASSSDRVDYGYTF
TRBV19	TRBJ1-2	CASSMQGGVAGYTF
TRBV5-1	TRBJ2-7	CASSRDRGAYEQYF